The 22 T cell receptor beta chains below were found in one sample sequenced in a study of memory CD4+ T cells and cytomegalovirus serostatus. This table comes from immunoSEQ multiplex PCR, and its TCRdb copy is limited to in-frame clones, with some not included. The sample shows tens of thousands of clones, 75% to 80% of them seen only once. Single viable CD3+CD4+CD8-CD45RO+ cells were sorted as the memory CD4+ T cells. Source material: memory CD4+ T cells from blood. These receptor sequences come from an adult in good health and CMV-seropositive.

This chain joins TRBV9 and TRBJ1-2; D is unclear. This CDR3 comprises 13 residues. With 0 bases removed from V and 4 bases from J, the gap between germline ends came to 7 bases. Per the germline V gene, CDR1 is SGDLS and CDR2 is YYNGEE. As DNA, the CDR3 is TGTGCCAGCAGCGTAGCAGGTGGCTATGGCTACACCTTC. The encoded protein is CASSVAGGYGYTF. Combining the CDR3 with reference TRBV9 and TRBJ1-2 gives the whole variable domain DSGVTQTPKHLITATGQRVTLRCSPRSGDLSVYWYQQSLDQGLQFLIQYYNGEERAKGNILERFSAQQFPDLHSELNLSSLELGDSALYFCASSVAGGYGYTFGSGTRLTVV.

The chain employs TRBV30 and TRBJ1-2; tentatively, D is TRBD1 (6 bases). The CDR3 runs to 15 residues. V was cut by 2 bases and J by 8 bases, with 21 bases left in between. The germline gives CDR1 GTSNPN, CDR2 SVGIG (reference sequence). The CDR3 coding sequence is TGTGCCTGGAGTCAGAAGGGCAGGGGAGAAGAGGGCTACACCTTC. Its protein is CAWSQKGRGEEGYTF.

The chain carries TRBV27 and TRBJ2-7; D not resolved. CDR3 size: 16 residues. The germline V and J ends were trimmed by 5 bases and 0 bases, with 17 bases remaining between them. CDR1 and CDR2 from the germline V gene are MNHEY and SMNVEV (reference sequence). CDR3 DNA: TGTGCCAGCAGTCCACTGTCCTCTAGGAGCTCCTACGAGCAGTACTTC. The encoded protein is CASSPLSSRSSYEQYF.

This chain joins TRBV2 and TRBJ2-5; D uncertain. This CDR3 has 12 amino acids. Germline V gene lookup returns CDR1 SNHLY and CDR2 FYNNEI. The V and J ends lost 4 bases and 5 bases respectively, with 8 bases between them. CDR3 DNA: TGTGCCAGCAGTGCCAATACGGAGACCCAGTACTTC. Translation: CASSANTETQYF.

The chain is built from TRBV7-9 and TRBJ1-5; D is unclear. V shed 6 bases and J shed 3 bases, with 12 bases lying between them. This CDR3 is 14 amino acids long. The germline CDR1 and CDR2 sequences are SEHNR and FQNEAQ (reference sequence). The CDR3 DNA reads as TGTGCCAGCAGGGGCGCCGACTCCAATCAGCCCCAGCATTTT. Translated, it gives CASRGADSNQPQHF.

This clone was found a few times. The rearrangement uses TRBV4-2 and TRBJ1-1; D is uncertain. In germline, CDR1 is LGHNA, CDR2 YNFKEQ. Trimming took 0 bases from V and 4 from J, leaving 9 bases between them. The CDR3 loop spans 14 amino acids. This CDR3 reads CASSQDLQVTEAFF. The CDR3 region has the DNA TGTGCCAGCAGCCAAGATCTTCAGGTCACTGAAGCTTTCTTT.

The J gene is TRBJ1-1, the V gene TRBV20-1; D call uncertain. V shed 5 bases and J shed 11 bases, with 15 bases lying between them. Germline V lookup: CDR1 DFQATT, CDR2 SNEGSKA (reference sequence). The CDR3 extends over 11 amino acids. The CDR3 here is CSAPPRTAAFF. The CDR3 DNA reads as TGCAGTGCTCCACCCCGGACTGCGGCTTTCTTT.

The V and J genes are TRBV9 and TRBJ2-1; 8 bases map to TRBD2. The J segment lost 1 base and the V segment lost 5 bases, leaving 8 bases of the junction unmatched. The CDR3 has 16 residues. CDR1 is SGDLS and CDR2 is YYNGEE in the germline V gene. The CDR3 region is CASSVLAAPSYNEQFF. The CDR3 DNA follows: TGTGCCAGCAGTGTACTAGCGGCCCCTTCCTACAATGAGCAGTTCTTC.

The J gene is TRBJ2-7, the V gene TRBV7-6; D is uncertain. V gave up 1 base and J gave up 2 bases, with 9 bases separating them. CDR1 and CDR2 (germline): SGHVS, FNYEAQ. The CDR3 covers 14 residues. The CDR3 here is CASSLEGGTYEQYF. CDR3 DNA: TGTGCCAGCAGCTTAGAGGGCGGCACCTACGAGCAGTACTTC.

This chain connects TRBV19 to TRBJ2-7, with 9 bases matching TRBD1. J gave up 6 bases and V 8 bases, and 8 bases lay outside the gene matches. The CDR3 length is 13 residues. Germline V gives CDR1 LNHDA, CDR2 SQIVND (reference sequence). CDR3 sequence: CASGGTGPSEQYF. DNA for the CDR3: TGTGCCAGTGGGGGGACAGGGCCCTCCGAGCAGTACTTC.

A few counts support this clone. In nucleotides, the CDR3 is TGTGCCAGCGGACGCATACAGGGTCTGGACACTGAAGCTTTCTTT. It translates to CASGRIQGLDTEAFF. The chain joins TRBV28 to TRBJ1-1; tentative D call: TRBD1 (6 bases). This CDR3 is built from 15 residues. V lost 8 bases and J 3 bases, leaving 19 bases between the germline ends. Germline loops: CDR1 MDHEN, CDR2 SYDVKM.

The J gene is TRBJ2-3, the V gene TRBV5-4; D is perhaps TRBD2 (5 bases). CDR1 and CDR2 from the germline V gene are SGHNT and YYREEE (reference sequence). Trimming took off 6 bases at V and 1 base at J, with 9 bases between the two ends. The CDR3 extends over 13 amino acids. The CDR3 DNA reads TGTGCCAGCAATTTGCGGGGCACAGATACGCAGTATTTT. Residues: CASNLRGTDTQYF.

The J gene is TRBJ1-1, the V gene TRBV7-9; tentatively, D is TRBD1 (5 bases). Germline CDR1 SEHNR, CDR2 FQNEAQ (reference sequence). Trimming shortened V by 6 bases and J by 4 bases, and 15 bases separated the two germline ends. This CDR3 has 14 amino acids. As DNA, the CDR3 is TGTGCCAGCAGGTTAACGGGGGATGGCACTGAAGCTTTCTTT. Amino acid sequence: CASRLTGDGTEAFF.

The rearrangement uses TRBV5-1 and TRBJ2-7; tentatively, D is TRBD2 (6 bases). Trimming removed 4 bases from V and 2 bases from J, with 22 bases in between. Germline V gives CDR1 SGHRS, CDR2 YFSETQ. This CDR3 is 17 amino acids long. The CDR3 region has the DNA TGCGCCAGCAGCCTGCAAACTGGAGCGGGCCTAGCCTACGAGCAGTACTTC. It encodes CASSLQTGAGLAYEQYF.

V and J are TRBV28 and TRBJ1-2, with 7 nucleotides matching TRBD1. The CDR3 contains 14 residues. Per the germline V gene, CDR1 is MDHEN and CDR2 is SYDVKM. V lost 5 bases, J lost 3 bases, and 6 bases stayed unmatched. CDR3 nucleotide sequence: TGTGCCAGCAGTCCGACAGGGCTTTACTATGGCTACACCTTC. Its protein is CASSPTGLYYGYTF.

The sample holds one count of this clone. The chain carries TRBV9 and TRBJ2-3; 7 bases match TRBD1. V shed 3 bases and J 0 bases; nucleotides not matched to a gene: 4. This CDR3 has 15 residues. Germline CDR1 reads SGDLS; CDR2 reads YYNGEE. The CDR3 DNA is TGTGCCAGCAGCGGATCGGGACAGAGCACAGATACGCAGTATTTT. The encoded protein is CASSGSGQSTDTQYF.

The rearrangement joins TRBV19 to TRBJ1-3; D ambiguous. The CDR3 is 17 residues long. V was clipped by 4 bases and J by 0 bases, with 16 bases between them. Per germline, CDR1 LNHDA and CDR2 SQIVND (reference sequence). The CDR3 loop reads CASSTGERRSSGNTIYF. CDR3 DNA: TGTGCCAGTAGTACCGGGGAGAGAAGGAGCTCTGGAAACACCATATATTTT.

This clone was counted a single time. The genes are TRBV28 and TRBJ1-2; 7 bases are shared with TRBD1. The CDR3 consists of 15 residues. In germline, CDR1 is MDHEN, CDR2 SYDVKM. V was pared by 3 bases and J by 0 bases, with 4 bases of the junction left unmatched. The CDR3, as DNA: TGTGCCAGCAGTTTTCAGGGGGGACCTAACTATGGCTACACCTTC. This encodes CASSFQGGPNYGYTF.

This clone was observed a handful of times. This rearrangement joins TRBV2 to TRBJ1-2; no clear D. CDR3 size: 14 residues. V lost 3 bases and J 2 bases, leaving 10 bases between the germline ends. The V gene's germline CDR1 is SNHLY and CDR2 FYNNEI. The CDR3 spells CASSDRTANYGYTF. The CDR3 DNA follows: TGTGCCAGCAGTGATCGGACGGCAAACTATGGCTACACCTTC.

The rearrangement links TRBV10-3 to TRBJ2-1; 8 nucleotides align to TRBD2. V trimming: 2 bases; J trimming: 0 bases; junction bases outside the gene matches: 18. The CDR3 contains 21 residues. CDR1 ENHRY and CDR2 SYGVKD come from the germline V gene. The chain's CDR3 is CAISEPRAGRSGSGSYNEQFF. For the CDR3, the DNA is TGTGCCATCAGTGAGCCCCGAGCGGGGAGGAGCGGGAGTGGCTCCTACAATGAGCAGTTCTTC.

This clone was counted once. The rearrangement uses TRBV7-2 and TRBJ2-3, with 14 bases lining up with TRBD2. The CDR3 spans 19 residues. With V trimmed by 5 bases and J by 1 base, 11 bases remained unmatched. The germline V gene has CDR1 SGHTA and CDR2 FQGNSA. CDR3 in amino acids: CASSRRGLAGVLGTDTQYF. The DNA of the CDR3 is TGTGCCAGCAGCAGGAGGGGACTAGCGGGAGTTCTAGGCACAGATACGCAGTATTTT.

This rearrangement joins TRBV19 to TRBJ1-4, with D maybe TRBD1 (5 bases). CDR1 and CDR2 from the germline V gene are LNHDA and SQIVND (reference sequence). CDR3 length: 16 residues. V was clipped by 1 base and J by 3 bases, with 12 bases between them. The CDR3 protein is CASSIAILRANEKLFF. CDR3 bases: TGTGCCAGTAGTATAGCCATACTCAGGGCTAATGAAAAACTGTTTTTT. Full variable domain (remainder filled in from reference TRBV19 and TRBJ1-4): DGGITQSPKYLFRKEGQNVTLSCEQNLNHDAMYWYRQDPGQGLRLIYYSQIVNDFQKGDIAEGYSVSREKKESFPLTVTSAQKNPTAFYLCASSIAILRANEKLFFGSGTQLSVL.